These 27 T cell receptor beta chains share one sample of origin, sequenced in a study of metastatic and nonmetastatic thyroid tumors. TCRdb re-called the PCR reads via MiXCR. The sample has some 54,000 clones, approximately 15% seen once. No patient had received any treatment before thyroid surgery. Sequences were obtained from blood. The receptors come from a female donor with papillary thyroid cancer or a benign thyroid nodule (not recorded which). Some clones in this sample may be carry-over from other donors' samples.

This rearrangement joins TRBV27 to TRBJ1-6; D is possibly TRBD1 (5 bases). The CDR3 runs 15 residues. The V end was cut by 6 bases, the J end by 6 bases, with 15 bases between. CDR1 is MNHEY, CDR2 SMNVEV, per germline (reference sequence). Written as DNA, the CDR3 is TGTGCCAGCAGCGCCGTACAGGAGCCTAATTCACCCCTCCACTTT. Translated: CASSAVQEPNSPLHF.

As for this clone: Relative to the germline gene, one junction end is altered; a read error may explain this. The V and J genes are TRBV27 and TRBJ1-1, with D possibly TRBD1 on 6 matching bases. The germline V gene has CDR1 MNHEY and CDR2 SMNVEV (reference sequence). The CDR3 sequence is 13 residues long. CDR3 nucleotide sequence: TGTGACTCAAGGACAGCTTTGAACACTGAAGCTTTATTT. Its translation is CDSRTALNTEALF.

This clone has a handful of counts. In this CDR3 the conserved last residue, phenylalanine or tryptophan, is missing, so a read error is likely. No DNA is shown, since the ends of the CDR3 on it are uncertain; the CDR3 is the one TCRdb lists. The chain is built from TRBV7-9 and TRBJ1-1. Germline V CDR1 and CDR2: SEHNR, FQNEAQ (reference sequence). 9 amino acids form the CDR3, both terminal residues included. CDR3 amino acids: CASSPNPLA.

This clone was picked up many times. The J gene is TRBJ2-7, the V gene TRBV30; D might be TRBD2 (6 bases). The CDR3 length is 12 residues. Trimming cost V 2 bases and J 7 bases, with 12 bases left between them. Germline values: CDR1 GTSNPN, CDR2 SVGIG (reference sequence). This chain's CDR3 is CAWSTGVGEQYF. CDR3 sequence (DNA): TGTGCCTGGAGTACGGGAGTAGGGGAGCAGTACTTC.

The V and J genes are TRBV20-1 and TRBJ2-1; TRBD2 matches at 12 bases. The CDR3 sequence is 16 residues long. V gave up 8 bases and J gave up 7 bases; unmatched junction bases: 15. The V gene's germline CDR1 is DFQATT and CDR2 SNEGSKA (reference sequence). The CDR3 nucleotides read TGCAGTTCCCCATTCTGGTGGACTAGCGGGAAGAATGAGCAGTTCTTC. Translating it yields CSSPFWWTSGKNEQFF.

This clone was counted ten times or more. CDR3 sequence reads: CASTPTVFNEQYF. CDR3 sequence (DNA): TGTGCCAGCACCCCGACAGTTTTTAACGAGCAGTACTTC. This rearrangement joins TRBV28 to TRBJ2-7; possible D gene TRBD1, 5 bases. This CDR3 has 13 residues. Germline V gene sequence: CDR1 MDHEN, CDR2 SYDVKM. Trimming removed 7 bases from V and 5 bases from J, with 15 bases in between. The complete variable domain, with remaining parts taken from reference TRBV28 and TRBJ2-7, reads DVKVTQSSRYLVKRTGEKVFLECVQDMDHENMFWYRQDPGLGLRLIYFSYDVKMKEKGDIPEGYSVSREKKERFSLILESASTNQTSMYLCASTPTVFNEQYFGPGTRLTVT.

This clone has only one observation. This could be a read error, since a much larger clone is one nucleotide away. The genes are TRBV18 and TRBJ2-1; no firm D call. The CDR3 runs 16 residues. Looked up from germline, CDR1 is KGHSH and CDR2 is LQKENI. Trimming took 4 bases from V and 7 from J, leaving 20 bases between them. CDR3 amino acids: CASSLTTVVRSNEQFF. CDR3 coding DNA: TGTGCCAGCTCACTAACAACAGTGGTGAGGTCGAATGAGCAGTTCTTC.

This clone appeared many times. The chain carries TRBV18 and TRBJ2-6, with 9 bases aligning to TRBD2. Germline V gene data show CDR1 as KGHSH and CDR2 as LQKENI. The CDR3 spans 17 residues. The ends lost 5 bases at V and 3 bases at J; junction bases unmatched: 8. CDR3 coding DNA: TGTGCCAGCTCAATGCGGGAGGGCCGAGTTGGGGCCAACGTCCTGACTTTC. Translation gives CASSMREGRVGANVLTF.

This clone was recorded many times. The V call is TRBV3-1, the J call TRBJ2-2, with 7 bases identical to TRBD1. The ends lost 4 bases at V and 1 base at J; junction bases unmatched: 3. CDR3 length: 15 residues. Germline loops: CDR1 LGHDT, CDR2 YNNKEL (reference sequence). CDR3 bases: TGTGCCAGCAGCCCCTGGACAGGGAACACCGGGGAGCTGTTTTTT. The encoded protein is CASSPWTGNTGELFF.

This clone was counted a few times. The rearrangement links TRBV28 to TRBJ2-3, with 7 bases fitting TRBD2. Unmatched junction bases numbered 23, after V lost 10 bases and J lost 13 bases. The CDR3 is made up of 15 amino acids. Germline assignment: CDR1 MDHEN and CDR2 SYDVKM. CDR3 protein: CATLFLAASTDAKYF. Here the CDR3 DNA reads TGTGCCACCCTATTTCTAGCGGCTAGCACAGATGCGAAGTATTTT.

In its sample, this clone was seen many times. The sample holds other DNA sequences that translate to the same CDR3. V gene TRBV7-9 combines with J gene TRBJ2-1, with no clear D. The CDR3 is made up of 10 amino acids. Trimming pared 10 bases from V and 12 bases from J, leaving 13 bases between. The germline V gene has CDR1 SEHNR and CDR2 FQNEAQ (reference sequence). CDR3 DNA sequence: TGTGCCATTGGGTGGACGGGGCAGTTCTTC. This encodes CAIGWTGQFF.

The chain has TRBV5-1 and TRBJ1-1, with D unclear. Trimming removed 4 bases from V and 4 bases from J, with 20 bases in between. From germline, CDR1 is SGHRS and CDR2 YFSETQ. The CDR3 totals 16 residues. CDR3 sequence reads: CASSTASRVQVTEAFF. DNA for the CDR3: TGCGCCAGCAGCACCGCCTCCCGGGTGCAGGTCACTGAAGCTTTCTTT.

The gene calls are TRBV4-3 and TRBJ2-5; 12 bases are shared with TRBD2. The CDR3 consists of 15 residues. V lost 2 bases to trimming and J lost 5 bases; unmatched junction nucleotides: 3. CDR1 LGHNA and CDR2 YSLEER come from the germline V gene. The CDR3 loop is CASSQLAGGRETQYF. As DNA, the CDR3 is TGCGCCAGCAGCCAACTAGCGGGAGGGCGGGAGACCCAGTACTTC.

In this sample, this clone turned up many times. The CDR3 coding sequence is TGCAGTGCCCGCCTACTGTATAGGGATGGCTACACCTTC. It codes for CSARLLYRDGYTF. The J gene is TRBJ1-2, the V gene TRBV20-1; D unclear. Germline CDR1 DFQATT, CDR2 SNEGSKA (reference sequence). V gave up 6 bases and J gave up 6 bases, with 17 bases separating them. This CDR3 comprises 13 residues.

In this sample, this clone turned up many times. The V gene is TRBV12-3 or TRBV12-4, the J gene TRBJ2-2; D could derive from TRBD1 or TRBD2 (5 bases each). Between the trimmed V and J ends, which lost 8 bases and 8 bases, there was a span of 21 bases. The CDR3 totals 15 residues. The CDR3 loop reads CASRLGTVEKGELFF. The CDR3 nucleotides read TGTGCCAGCCGTCTCGGGACGGTCGAGAAGGGGGAGCTGTTTTTT.

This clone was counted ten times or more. CDR3 in DNA: TGCAGTGCTAGAGATAACAGCGGGAATCAAGAGACCCAGTACTTC. Translating it yields CSARDNSGNQETQYF. This chain connects TRBV20-1 to TRBJ2-5; 7 bases agree with TRBD2. V was pared by 0 bases and J by 2 bases, with 6 bases of the junction left unmatched. There are 15 residues in the CDR3. Germline CDR1 DFQATT, CDR2 SNEGSKA (reference sequence).

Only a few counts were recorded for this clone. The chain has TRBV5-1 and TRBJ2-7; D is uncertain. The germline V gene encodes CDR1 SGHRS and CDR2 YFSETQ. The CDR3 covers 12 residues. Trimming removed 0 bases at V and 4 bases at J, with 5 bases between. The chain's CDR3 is CASSLEEYEQYF. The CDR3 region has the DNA TGCGCCAGCAGCTTGGAAGAGTACGAGCAGTACTTC.

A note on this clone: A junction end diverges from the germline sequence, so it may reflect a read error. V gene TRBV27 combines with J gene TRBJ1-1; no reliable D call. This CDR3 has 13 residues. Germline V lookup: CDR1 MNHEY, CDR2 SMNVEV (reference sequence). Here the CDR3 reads CASSPRPGTQAFF. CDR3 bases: TGTGCCAGCAGTCCCCGTCCTGGCACTCAAGCTTTCTTT.

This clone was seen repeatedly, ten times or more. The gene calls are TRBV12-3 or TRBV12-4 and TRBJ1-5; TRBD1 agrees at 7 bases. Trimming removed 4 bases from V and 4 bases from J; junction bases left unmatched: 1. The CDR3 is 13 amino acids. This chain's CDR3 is CASSSDRNQPQHF. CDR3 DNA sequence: TGTGCCAGCAGTTCGGACAGGAATCAGCCCCAGCATTTT.

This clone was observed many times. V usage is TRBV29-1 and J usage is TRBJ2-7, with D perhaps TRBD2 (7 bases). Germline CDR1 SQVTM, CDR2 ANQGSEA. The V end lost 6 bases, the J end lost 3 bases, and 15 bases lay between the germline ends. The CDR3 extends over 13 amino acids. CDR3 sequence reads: CSVRGGTNYEQYF. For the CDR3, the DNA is TGCAGCGTACGAGGGGGGACTAACTACGAGCAGTACTTC.

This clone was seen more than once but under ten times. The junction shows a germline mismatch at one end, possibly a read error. The CDR3 loop reads CASRILGGPWETKYF. The DNA for the CDR3 is TGTGCAAGCAGAATCCTAGGGGGCCCGTGGGAGACCAAGTACTTC. This sequence joins TRBV27 and TRBJ2-5, with 7 bases that match TRBD1. CDR3 size: 15 residues. CDR1 and CDR2 (germline): MNHEY, SMNVEV (reference sequence).

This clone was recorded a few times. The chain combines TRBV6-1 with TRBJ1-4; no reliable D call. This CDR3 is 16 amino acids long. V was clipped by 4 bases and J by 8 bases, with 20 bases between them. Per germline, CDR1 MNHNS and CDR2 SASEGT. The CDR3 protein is CASSGVMVRFWEKLFF. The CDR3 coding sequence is TGTGCCAGCAGTGGAGTGATGGTCAGGTTTTGGGAAAAACTGTTTTTT.

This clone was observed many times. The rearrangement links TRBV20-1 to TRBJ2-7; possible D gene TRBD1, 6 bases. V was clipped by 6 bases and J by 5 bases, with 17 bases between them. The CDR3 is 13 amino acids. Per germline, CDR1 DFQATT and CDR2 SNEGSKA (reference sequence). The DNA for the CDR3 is TGCAGTGCAGGCGACAGGCTGTCCGACGAGCAGTACTTC. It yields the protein CSAGDRLSDEQYF.

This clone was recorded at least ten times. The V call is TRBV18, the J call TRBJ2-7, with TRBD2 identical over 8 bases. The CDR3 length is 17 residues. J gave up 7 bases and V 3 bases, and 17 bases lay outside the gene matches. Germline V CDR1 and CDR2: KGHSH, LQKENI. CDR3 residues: CASSPLGAGTSRKEQYF. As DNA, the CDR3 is TGTGCCAGCTCACCCCTTGGGGCCGGGACTAGTCGTAAAGAGCAGTACTTC.

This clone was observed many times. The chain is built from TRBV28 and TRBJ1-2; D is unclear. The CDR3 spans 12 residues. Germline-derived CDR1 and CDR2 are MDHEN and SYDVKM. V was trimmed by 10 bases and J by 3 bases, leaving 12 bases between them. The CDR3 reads CAISTGDYGYTF. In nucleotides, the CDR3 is TGTGCCATCTCGACCGGGGACTATGGCTACACCTTC.

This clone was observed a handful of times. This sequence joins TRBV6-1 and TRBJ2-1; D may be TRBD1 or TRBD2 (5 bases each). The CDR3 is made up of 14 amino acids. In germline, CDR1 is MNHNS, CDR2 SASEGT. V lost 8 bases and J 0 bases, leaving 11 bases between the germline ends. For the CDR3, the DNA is TGTGCCAGCGAGGGACGCGGCTCCTACAATGAGCAGTTCTTC. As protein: CASEGRGSYNEQFF.

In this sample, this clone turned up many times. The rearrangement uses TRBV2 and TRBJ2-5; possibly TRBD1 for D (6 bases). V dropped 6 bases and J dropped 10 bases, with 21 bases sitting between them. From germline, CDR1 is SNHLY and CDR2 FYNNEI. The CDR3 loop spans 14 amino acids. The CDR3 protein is CASRNTGNLMVQYF. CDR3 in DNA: TGTGCCAGCAGAAATACAGGGAACCTCATGGTCCAGTACTTC. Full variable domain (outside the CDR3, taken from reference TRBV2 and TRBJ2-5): EPEVTQTPSHQVTQMGQEVILRCVPISNHLYFYWYRQILGQKVEFLVSFYNNEISEKSEIFDDQFSVERPDGSNFTLKIRSTKLEDSAMYFCASRNTGNLMVQYFGPGTRLLVL.